A single sample gave rise to the 23 T cell receptor beta chains below, sequenced in a study of T cells after somatic rescue of genetic block (dated by TCRdb to about 2020). Libraries were prepared through the immunoSEQ multiplex PCR assay. TCRdb provides this immuneACCESS table in a form limited to in-frame rearrangements. Some clones are lacking; in checked studies, under half of them reflect an unresolved V gene, and why the rest are absent is not known. Across this sample there are tens of thousands of clones, with roughly 88% seen only once. The ten largest clones represent about 3% of the sample. Sequenced: peripheral blood mononuclear cells (PBMCs). Receptors were obtained from a man aged 25-40 years.

The chain uses TRBV7-3 and TRBJ2-7; perhaps TRBD1 as D (5 bases). The V gene lost 2 bases and the J gene lost 3 bases, with 8 bases spanning the gap. The CDR3 contains 13 residues. Per the germline V gene, CDR1 is SGHTA and CDR2 is FQGTGA. CDR3 sequence: CASSLSQGYEQYF. CDR3 DNA: TGTGCCAGCAGCTTATCCCAGGGCTACGAGCAGTACTTC.

The chain carries TRBV27 and TRBJ2-1; 7 nucleotides agree with TRBD1. The CDR3 extends over 14 amino acids. Germline lookup yields CDR1 MNHEY and CDR2 SMNVEV (reference sequence). V lost 3 bases to trimming and J lost 7 bases; unmatched junction nucleotides: 6. The CDR3 nucleotides read TGTGCCAGCAGTTTTAGACAGGGTGAGAATGAGCAGTTCTTC. Translating it yields CASSFRQGENEQFF.

This chain joins TRBV19 and TRBJ1-2; 11 bases align to TRBD1. The V and J ends lost 8 bases and 8 bases, in that order; junction bases with no gene match: 7. Germline assignment: CDR1 LNHDA and CDR2 SQIVND (reference sequence). There are 13 residues in the CDR3. DNA of the CDR3: TGTGCCAGTCAAAAGGACAGGGGGCAAGGCTACACCTTC. Translated, it gives CASQKDRGQGYTF.

The chain recombines TRBV27 with TRBJ2-7; 8 bases are a match to TRBD2. The junction had 6 bases not matched to a gene; V was cut back by 8 bases and J by 0 bases. The CDR3 runs 14 residues. CDR1 MNHEY and CDR2 SMNVEV come from the germline V gene (reference sequence). The CDR3 protein is CASGRGGDSYEQYF. The CDR3 DNA follows: TGTGCCAGCGGTCGGGGGGGGGACTCCTACGAGCAGTACTTC.

The chain is built from TRBV5-4 and TRBJ2-7; 13 bases align to TRBD2. Germline loops: CDR1 SGHNT, CDR2 YYREEE (reference sequence). V lost 4 bases and J lost 3; bases outside the gene matches: 4. The CDR3 runs 15 residues. The DNA for the CDR3 is TGTGCCAGCAGCACCGGGACTAGCGGGAACTACGAGCAGTACTTC. It yields the protein CASSTGTSGNYEQYF. Combining the CDR3 with reference TRBV5-4 and TRBJ2-7 gives the whole variable domain ETGVTQSPTHLIKTRGQQVTLRCSSQSGHNTVSWYQQALGQGPQFIFQYYREEENGRGNFPPRFSGLQFPNYSSELNVNALELDDSALYLCASSTGTSGNYEQYFGPGTRLTVT.

The J gene is TRBJ1-2, the V gene TRBV14; 7 positions agree with TRBD1. The CDR3 consists of 15 residues. J gave up 2 bases and V 1 base, and 4 bases lay outside the gene matches. Germline CDR1 SGHDN, CDR2 FVKESK. The CDR3 spells CASSQVKGANYGYTF. The CDR3 DNA is TGTGCCAGCAGCCAAGTTAAGGGGGCCAACTATGGCTACACCTTC. The entire variable domain, with the rest obtained from reference TRBV14 and TRBJ1-2, is as follows: EAGVTQFPSHSVIEKGQTVTLRCDPISGHDNLYWYRRVMGKEIKFLLHFVKESKQDESGMPNNRFLAERTGGTYSTLKVQPAELEDSGVYFCASSQVKGANYGYTFGSGTRLTVV.

The chain links TRBV5-6 to TRBJ1-5, with 9 bases lining up with TRBD1. CDR1 is SGHDT and CDR2 is YYEEEE in the germline V gene. The junction had 5 bases not matched to a gene; V was cut back by 4 bases and J by 3 bases. The CDR3 totals 15 residues. CDR3 sequence: CASSAGTGNNQPQHF. In DNA, the CDR3 is TGTGCCAGCAGCGCCGGGACAGGGAACAATCAGCCCCAGCATTTT.

The chain recombines TRBV4-3 with TRBJ1-1; no clear D. The V end lost 0 bases, the J end lost 6 bases, and 11 bases lay between the germline ends. Germline V gene sequence: CDR1 LGHNA, CDR2 YSLEER. The CDR3 runs 14 residues. The CDR3 DNA is TGCGCCAGCAGCCAAGATAACGAGTTTGCTGAAGCTTTCTTT. The encoded protein is CASSQDNEFAEAFF.

The chain recombines TRBV11-2 with TRBJ1-1, with 8 bases identical to TRBD1. V trimming: 5 bases; J trimming: 10 bases; junction bases outside the gene matches: 15. CDR3 size: 15 residues. From germline, CDR1 is SGHAT and CDR2 FQNNGV. CDR3 region: CASSSQGGQGARAFF. CDR3 in DNA: TGTGCCAGCAGCAGCCAGGGGGGGCAGGGGGCAAGAGCTTTCTTT.

The rearrangement uses TRBV2 and TRBJ1-4; D might be TRBD1 (5 bases). The V end lost 4 bases, the J end lost 4 bases, and 10 bases lay between the germline ends. The CDR3 loop spans 14 amino acids. Germline V gives CDR1 SNHLY, CDR2 FYNNEI. As DNA, the CDR3 is TGTGCCAGCAGTGTTAGACAGCATAATGAAAAACTGTTTTTT. It is translated as CASSVRQHNEKLFF.

The chain links TRBV4-1 to TRBJ2-7; 9 nucleotides align to TRBD1. V lost 3 bases, J lost 5 bases, and 5 bases stayed unmatched. Germline CDR1 MGHRA, CDR2 YSYEKL. This CDR3 spans 14 amino acids. The CDR3 protein is CASSHGQGMDEQYF. CDR3 sequence (DNA): TGCGCCAGCAGCCACGGACAGGGGATGGACGAGCAGTACTTC.

V gene TRBV9 combines with J gene TRBJ2-1; 15 bases are a match to TRBD2. This CDR3 spans 13 amino acids. Germline CDR1 and CDR2: SGDLS and YYNGEE. Trimming took 4 bases from V and 15 from J; bases not matched to a gene: 5. This CDR3 is CASSKGTSGGRFF. Written as DNA, the CDR3 is TGTGCCAGCAGCAAAGGGACTAGCGGGGGGAGGTTCTTC.

This sequence joins TRBV11-2 and TRBJ2-1, with 9 nucleotides matching TRBD1. The J segment lost 7 bases and the V segment lost 5 bases, leaving 3 bases of the junction unmatched. This CDR3 region has 13 residues. Germline loops: CDR1 SGHAT, CDR2 FQNNGV. This CDR3 reads CASSPGQGNEQFF. The CDR3 coding sequence is TGTGCCAGCAGCCCGGGACAGGGTAATGAGCAGTTCTTC.

This clone was recorded once. This rearrangement joins TRBV27 to TRBJ1-5; 9 nucleotides match TRBD1. The CDR3 consists of 15 residues. J gave up 1 base and V 5 bases, and 3 bases lay outside the gene matches. The germline CDR1 and CDR2 sequences are MNHEY and SMNVEV (reference sequence). CDR3 sequence: CASSADRGSNQPQHF. Written as DNA, the CDR3 is TGTGCCAGCAGTGCGGACAGGGGAAGCAATCAGCCCCAGCATTTT.

V gene TRBV7-2 combines with J gene TRBJ2-5; D tentatively reads TRBD1 or TRBD2 (6 bases each). The germline V gene has CDR1 SGHTA and CDR2 FQGNSA. The germline V and J ends were trimmed by 4 bases and 7 bases, with 16 bases remaining between them. The CDR3 spans 14 residues. CDR3 protein: CASSSGYREVTQYF. Written as DNA, the CDR3 is TGTGCCAGCAGCTCAGGTTACAGGGAGGTGACCCAGTACTTC.

The CDR3 coding sequence is TGTGCCAGCTCACCACCAGACCAAGAGACCCAGTACTTC. Its translation: CASSPPDQETQYF. The V gene is TRBV18, the J gene TRBJ2-5; D remains ambiguous. The V gene's germline CDR1 is KGHSH and CDR2 LQKENI. Trimming removed 0 bases at V and 0 bases at J, with 2 bases between. The CDR3 is 13 amino acids.

The chain combines TRBV7-2 with TRBJ2-2, with D uncertain. Germline CDR1 and CDR2: SGHTA and FQGNSA. CDR3 length: 14 amino acids. The V and J ends lost 1 base and 6 bases respectively, with 9 bases between them. The CDR3 DNA reads as TGTGCCAGCAGCTTAGTGAGGAAGGCCGGGGAGCTGTTTTTT. It yields the protein CASSLVRKAGELFF.

The V gene is TRBV6-4, the J gene TRBJ2-1; tentative D call: TRBD2 (7 bases). Deletions cut 3 bases from V and 9 bases from J, with 18 bases between. In germline, CDR1 is MRHNA, CDR2 SNTAGT. The CDR3 totals 15 residues. The CDR3 loop is CASSEGGSGVSEQFF. CDR3 bases: TGTGCCAGCAGTGAGGGGGGCAGCGGGGTTAGTGAGCAGTTCTTC.

This clone was seen once. The rearrangement links TRBV28 to TRBJ2-7; D ambiguous. The germline V gene encodes CDR1 MDHEN and CDR2 SYDVKM. This CDR3 is built from 14 residues. CDR3 nucleotide sequence: TGTGCTTCCAAGCCTCTGCGTTCCTCCTACGAGCAGTACTTC. This codes for CASKPLRSSYEQYF.

This chain links TRBV5-5 with TRBJ1-1; 10 bases fit TRBD1. With V trimmed by 5 bases and J by 1 base, 5 bases remained unmatched. CDR1 and CDR2 (germline): SGHKS, YYEKEE (reference sequence). The CDR3 runs 15 residues. Written as DNA, the CDR3 is TGTGCCAGCAGGACAGGGGGCGTAGGGAACACTGAAGCTTTCTTT. It yields the protein CASRTGGVGNTEAFF.

The chain carries TRBV7-6 and TRBJ2-7; 11 nucleotides align to TRBD1. This CDR3 comprises 13 residues. Looked up from germline, CDR1 is SGHVS and CDR2 is FNYEAQ. The J segment lost 7 bases and the V segment lost 5 bases, leaving 4 bases of the junction unmatched. The CDR3: CASSPDRGREQYF. The CDR3 nucleotides are TGTGCCAGCAGCCCGGACAGGGGGCGTGAGCAGTACTTC.

This clone was detected a few times. The gene calls are TRBV9 and TRBJ1-3; D may be TRBD1 (5 bases). The V end was cut by 0 bases, the J end by 0 bases, with 13 bases between. Germline CDR1 reads SGDLS; CDR2 reads YYNGEE. CDR3 length: 17 amino acids. In nucleotides, the CDR3 is TGTGCCAGCAGCGTAGAGCCCTACAGGAACTCTGGAAACACCATATATTTT. Encoded protein: CASSVEPYRNSGNTIYF.

The rearrangement uses TRBV6-1 and TRBJ2-5, with 11 positions matching TRBD1. Germline loops: CDR1 MNHNS, CDR2 SASEGT. Trimming cost V 8 bases and J 4 bases; bases outside gene matches: 9. This CDR3 is built from 15 residues. As DNA, the CDR3 is TGTGCCAGCGATTGGGGGGACAGGGGGGCAGAGACCCAGTACTTC. It is translated as CASDWGDRGAETQYF.